These 32 T cell receptor beta chains originate from one sample sequenced in a study of blood T cell repertoires in COVID-19. Assay used: immunoSEQ multiplex PCR; TCRdb lists only in-frame clones, some missing. The table records under 350,000 clones, approximately 86% of them present only once. The source material was PBMCs or T cells enriched from blood (not recorded which). Receptors were obtained from a woman aged 40 to 49 with acute COVID-19.

The rearrangement links TRBV6-2 or TRBV6-3 to TRBJ1-6; no firm D call. Trimming took 2 bases from V and 5 from J, leaving 10 bases between them. CDR1 and CDR2 from the germline V gene are MNHEY and SVGEGT. The CDR3 runs 15 residues. The CDR3 is CASSYDWQNNSPLHF. In DNA, the CDR3 is TGTGCCAGCAGTTACGATTGGCAGAATAATTCACCCCTCCACTTT.

The chain employs TRBV11-2 and TRBJ2-5, with 9 bases identical to TRBD1. There are 15 residues in the CDR3. Trimming took 7 bases from V and 2 from J; bases not matched to a gene: 8. Germline V lookup: CDR1 SGHAT, CDR2 FQNNGV. The CDR3 loop reads CASTPGTGRQETQYF. In nucleotides, the CDR3 is TGTGCCAGCACCCCCGGGACAGGGCGACAAGAGACCCAGTACTTC. Complete variable domain (other parts from reference TRBV11-2 and TRBJ2-5): EAGVAQSPRYKIIEKRQSVAFWCNPISGHATLYWYQQILGQGPKLLIQFQNNGVVDDSQLPKDRFSAERLKGVDSTLKIQPAKLEDSAVYLCASTPGTGRQETQYFGPGTRLLVL.

The rearrangement joins TRBV9 to TRBJ1-2, with 7 bases fitting TRBD1. Germline values: CDR1 SGDLS, CDR2 YYNGEE. J gave up 4 bases and V 5 bases, and 8 bases lay outside the gene matches. This CDR3 has 14 residues. CDR3 coding DNA: TGTGCCAGCAGTCCTCAGGGGGTAATCTATGGCTACACCTTC. Translating it yields CASSPQGVIYGYTF.

The chain recombines TRBV28 with TRBJ1-3, with TRBD1 matching 7 bases. Germline-derived CDR1 and CDR2 are MDHEN and SYDVKM. The J segment lost 4 bases and the V segment lost 2 bases, leaving 5 bases of the junction unmatched. The CDR3 consists of 15 residues. In DNA form, the CDR3 reads TGTGCCAGCAGTTTACATGGGGACAGAGGAAACACCATATATTTT. Translating gives CASSLHGDRGNTIYF.

The genes are TRBV19 and TRBJ2-1; 9 positions agree with TRBD2. This CDR3 region has 16 residues. The germline V gene has CDR1 LNHDA and CDR2 SQIVND (reference sequence). The J segment lost 3 bases and the V segment lost 4 bases, leaving 7 bases of the junction unmatched. CDR3 sequence reads: CASSSPGTSFYNEQFF. The CDR3, as DNA: TGTGCCAGTAGTAGCCCCGGGACTAGCTTCTACAATGAGCAGTTCTTC.

This clone was recorded only once. This chain links TRBV7-2 with TRBJ2-1, with TRBD1 matching over 9 bases. V was pared by 5 bases and J by 8 bases, with 10 bases of the junction left unmatched. The CDR3 consists of 15 residues. Germline V gene lookup returns CDR1 SGHTA and CDR2 FQGNSA. CDR3 coding DNA: TGTGCCAGCAGCACGGACAGGGGACTAATCCATGAGCAGTTCTTC. Its translation is CASSTDRGLIHEQFF.

The V gene is TRBV19, the J gene TRBJ1-1; 7 bases align to TRBD1. CDR3 length: 16 amino acids. With 3 bases clipped from V and 3 bases from J, the junction kept 10 bases outside the gene matches. Per the germline V gene, CDR1 is LNHDA and CDR2 is SQIVND (reference sequence). This CDR3 is CASSIRQGPLDTEAFF. The CDR3, as DNA: TGTGCCAGTAGTATCCGACAGGGACCACTGGACACTGAAGCTTTCTTT.

The genes are TRBV19 and TRBJ1-5; 8 bases map to TRBD1. CDR3 length equals 14 residues. CDR1 and CDR2 from the germline V gene are LNHDA and SQIVND (reference sequence). Unmatched junction bases numbered 5, after V lost 10 bases and J lost 0 bases. In DNA form, the CDR3 reads TGTGCCACCACAGGGACAGGTAGCAATCAGCCCCAGCATTTT. Its protein product is CATTGTGSNQPQHF.

CDR3 in DNA: TGTGCCAGCCGTAATGCGAACACCGGGGAGCTGTTTTTT. Translating gives CASRNANTGELFF. The rearrangement joins TRBV9 to TRBJ2-2; D is uncertain. Germline V CDR1 and CDR2: SGDLS, YYNGEE. Trimming shortened V by 7 bases and J by 0 bases, and 7 bases separated the two germline ends. The CDR3 totals 13 residues.

This clone appeared a single time. This chain connects TRBV9 to TRBJ2-3, with 9 bases fitting TRBD2. The J segment lost 2 bases and the V segment lost 0 bases, leaving 4 bases of the junction unmatched. The CDR3 covers 16 residues. CDR1 and CDR2 from the germline V gene are SGDLS and YYNGEE. CDR3 residues: CASSVDLAGPTDTQYF. In DNA form, the CDR3 reads TGTGCCAGCAGCGTAGATCTAGCGGGACCCACAGATACGCAGTATTTT.

This clone was detected only once. The genes are TRBV5-1 and TRBJ1-2; weak D call: TRBD1 (6 bases). The germline V gene encodes CDR1 SGHRS and CDR2 YFSETQ. Trimming removed 5 bases at V and 0 bases at J, with 14 bases between. The CDR3 is 15 residues long. The CDR3 protein is CASRPSQGPNYGYTF. The CDR3 nucleotides read TGCGCCAGCAGGCCGTCACAGGGTCCTAACTATGGCTACACCTTC.

The chain combines TRBV7-9 with TRBJ1-4; 10 bases match TRBD1. This CDR3 spans 15 amino acids. Germline-derived CDR1 and CDR2 are SEHNR and FQNEAQ (reference sequence). V lost 4 bases, J lost 5 bases, and 4 bases stayed unmatched. The CDR3 is CASSYKGQGNEKLFF. In DNA, the CDR3 is TGTGCCAGCAGCTACAAGGGACAGGGGAATGAAAAACTGTTTTTT. Full variable domain (outside the CDR3, taken from reference TRBV7-9 and TRBJ1-4): DTGVSQNPRHKITKRGQNVTFRCDPISEHNRLYWYRQTLGQGPEFLTYFQNEAQLEKSRLLSDRFSAERPKGSFSTLEIQRTEQGDSAMYLCASSYKGQGNEKLFFGSGTQLSVL.

This chain connects TRBV2 to TRBJ2-7, with D hard to call. CDR3 length: 11 residues. V was clipped by 7 bases and J by 5 bases, with 9 bases between them. CDR1 is SNHLY and CDR2 is FYNNEI in the germline V gene. The CDR3 here is CASTAQNEQYF. CDR3 in DNA: TGTGCCAGCACTGCACAGAACGAGCAGTACTTC.

The J gene is TRBJ2-1, the V gene TRBV5-1; D gene unclear. From germline, CDR1 is SGHRS and CDR2 YFSETQ. This CDR3 has 11 amino acids. V was clipped by 0 bases and J by 10 bases, with 5 bases between them. This CDR3 is CASSLAGEQFF. CDR3 nucleotide sequence: TGCGCCAGCAGCTTGGCCGGGGAGCAGTTCTTC.

This sequence joins TRBV4-1 and TRBJ2-2, with TRBD1 as a possible D gene (5 bases). Trimming removed 1 base from V and 6 bases from J, with 9 bases in between. Germline CDR1 is MGHRA and CDR2 is YSYEKL. The CDR3 length is 14 residues. CDR3 bases: TGCGCCAGCAGCCAAGCAGGGTTTTCCGGGGAGCTGTTTTTT. Its translation: CASSQAGFSGELFF.

The rearrangement joins TRBV7-9 to TRBJ1-2; unclear D gene. Germline V gives CDR1 SEHNR, CDR2 FQNEAQ (reference sequence). The CDR3 has 17 residues. V was cut by 4 bases and J by 0 bases, with 18 bases left in between. In DNA form, the CDR3 reads TGTGCCAGCAGCTCCCCCATGGGAGGCCGAGCTAACTATGGCTACACCTTC. This sequence encodes CASSSPMGGRANYGYTF. Full variable domain (missing parts from reference TRBV7-9 and TRBJ1-2): DTGVSQNPRHKITKRGQNVTFRCDPISEHNRLYWYRQTLGQGPEFLTYFQNEAQLEKSRLLSDRFSAERPKGSFSTLEIQRTEQGDSAMYLCASSSPMGGRANYGYTFGSGTRLTVV.

The rearrangement links TRBV4-2 to TRBJ2-5, with D unclear. Germline V gene lookup returns CDR1 LGHNA and CDR2 YNFKEQ. Trimming took 0 bases from V and 2 from J, leaving 16 bases between them. The CDR3 is 17 amino acids. CDR3 residues: CASSQDGQFGLQETQYF. DNA of the CDR3: TGTGCCAGCAGCCAAGATGGGCAGTTTGGGCTACAAGAGACCCAGTACTTC.

V is TRBV2 and J is TRBJ1-2; the D gene is possibly TRBD1 (6 bases). Looked up from germline, CDR1 is SNHLY and CDR2 is FYNNEI. This CDR3 contains 15 residues. With 1 base removed from V and 4 bases from J, the gap between germline ends came to 13 bases. CDR3 loop: CASSEVRGAVYGYTF. The CDR3 DNA is TGTGCCAGCAGTGAAGTTCGGGGGGCCGTCTATGGCTACACCTTC.

The chain carries TRBV7-9 and TRBJ2-5; 7 nucleotides agree with TRBD2. J lost 1 base, V lost 4 bases, and 6 bases had no gene match. From germline, CDR1 is SEHNR and CDR2 FQNEAQ (reference sequence). CDR3 size: 15 residues. Written as DNA, the CDR3 is TGTGCCAGCAGCTCGATCCGGGGGGTCCAAGAGACCCAGTACTTC. Its translation is CASSSIRGVQETQYF.

The chain employs TRBV5-4 and TRBJ1-2; no clear D gene. The V gene's germline CDR1 is SGHNT and CDR2 YYREEE (reference sequence). The CDR3 is 16 amino acids. V gave up 4 bases and J gave up 4 bases, with 20 bases separating them. The CDR3 reads CASSPGRGLSGYGYTF. The CDR3 nucleotides are TGTGCCAGCAGCCCAGGTCGTGGCCTAAGCGGCTATGGCTACACCTTC.

The chain combines TRBV2 with TRBJ1-5; D may be TRBD1 (6 bases). The V end was cut by 7 bases, the J end by 5 bases, with 12 bases between. The CDR3 extends over 13 amino acids. Per the germline V gene, CDR1 is SNHLY and CDR2 is FYNNEI. The CDR3 nucleotides read TGTGCCAGCATCTACAGGGCGGATCAGCCCCAGCATTTT. Its translation is CASIYRADQPQHF.

The chain combines TRBV5-4 with TRBJ1-1; D gene uncertain. Germline V gene data show CDR1 as SGHNT and CDR2 as YYREEE (reference sequence). Trimming took off 4 bases at V and 1 base at J, with 14 bases between the two ends. The CDR3 runs to 15 residues. In DNA, the CDR3 is TGTGCCAGCAGCACGAACGTACATGCGAACACTGAAGCTTTCTTT. It encodes CASSTNVHANTEAFF.

The chain uses TRBV18 and TRBJ2-6; 9 nucleotides agree with TRBD1. The V segment lost 2 bases and the J segment 2 bases; nucleotides outside the gene matches: 4. The germline CDR1 and CDR2 sequences are KGHSH and LQKENI. This CDR3 region has 17 residues. CDR3 residues: CASSPTGGITGANVLTF. CDR3 nucleotide sequence: TGTGCCAGCTCACCAACAGGGGGCATCACTGGGGCCAACGTCCTGACTTTC. The variable domain in full, completed from reference TRBV18 and TRBJ2-6, reads NAGVMQNPRHLVRRRGQEARLRCSPMKGHSHVYWYRQLPEEGLKFMVYLQKENIIDESGMPKERFSAEFPKEGPSILRIQQVVRGDSAAYFCASSPTGGITGANVLTFGAGSRLTVL.

V is TRBV28 and J is TRBJ2-5; possibly TRBD1 for D (5 bases). Looked up from germline, CDR1 is MDHEN and CDR2 is SYDVKM. V was clipped by 4 bases and J by 2 bases, with 20 bases between them. The CDR3 has 17 residues. CDR3: CASSSREQGLRQETQYF. For the CDR3, the DNA is TGTGCCAGCAGTTCGCGTGAGCAGGGCTTACGGCAAGAGACCCAGTACTTC.

The chain recombines TRBV7-9 with TRBJ1-5; 10 bases fit TRBD1. V lost 5 bases and J lost 2; bases outside the gene matches: 9. Germline loops: CDR1 SEHNR, CDR2 FQNEAQ (reference sequence). The CDR3 extends over 17 amino acids. CDR3 in amino acids: CASSPGGGTGGNQPQHF. In DNA, the CDR3 is TGTGCCAGCAGCCCCGGAGGGGGGACAGGGGGCAATCAGCCCCAGCATTTT.

This rearrangement joins TRBV2 to TRBJ1-3; tentatively, D is TRBD1 (5 bases). V gave up 1 base and J gave up 7 bases, with 26 bases separating them. The germline CDR1 and CDR2 sequences are SNHLY and FYNNEI. The CDR3 is 19 residues long. The CDR3 nucleotides are TGTGCCAGCAGTGAAGTACGGGTTGGGGCCCGACGCGTTCGGAACACCATATATTTT. Encoded protein: CASSEVRVGARRVRNTIYF. The complete variable domain, with remaining parts taken from reference TRBV2 and TRBJ1-3, reads EPEVTQTPSHQVTQMGQEVILRCVPISNHLYFYWYRQILGQKVEFLVSFYNNEISEKSEIFDDQFSVERPDGSNFTLKIRSTKLEDSAMYFCASSEVRVGARRVRNTIYFGEGSWLTVV.

V and J are TRBV7-2 and TRBJ2-5; 7 bases match TRBD2. Germline loops: CDR1 SGHTA, CDR2 FQGNSA. The CDR3 contains 14 residues. V lost 1 base, J lost 4 bases, and 3 bases stayed unmatched. The CDR3: CASSLVAGVETQYF. The CDR3 region has the DNA TGTGCCAGCAGCTTAGTGGCGGGGGTAGAGACCCAGTACTTC. The full variable domain, completed using reference TRBV7-2 and TRBJ2-5, is GAGVSQSPSNKVTEKGKDVELRCDPISGHTALYWYRQSLGQGLEFLIYFQGNSAPDKSGLPSDRFSAERTGGSVSTLTIQRTQQEDSAVYLCASSLVAGVETQYFGPGTRLLVL.

The chain recombines TRBV6-5 with TRBJ2-3, with 8 bases lining up with TRBD2. This CDR3 region has 14 residues. Germline V gene lookup returns CDR1 MNHEY and CDR2 SVGAGI. J was trimmed by 5 bases and V by 6 bases; bases with no gene match: 7. The CDR3 reads CASSIAGQRDTQYF. The CDR3 DNA reads as TGTGCCAGCAGCATAGCGGGGCAAAGAGATACGCAGTATTTT.

In its sample, this clone was seen once. The chain combines TRBV7-9 with TRBJ1-5; D is perhaps TRBD1 (6 bases). CDR1 SEHNR and CDR2 FQNEAQ come from the germline V gene (reference sequence). The CDR3 contains 17 residues. V was cut by 4 bases and J by 4 bases, with 20 bases left in between. CDR3 sequence reads: CASSSSVRTEINQPQHF. The DNA of the CDR3 is TGTGCCAGCAGCTCGTCCGTCCGGACAGAGATAAATCAGCCCCAGCATTTT.

The chain couples TRBV6-5 to TRBJ1-5; tentatively, D is TRBD1 (5 bases). The CDR3 covers 13 residues. V lost 8 bases and J lost 3, with 11 bases in between. CDR1 and CDR2 from the germline V gene are MNHEY and SVGAGI. In DNA form, the CDR3 reads TGTGCCAGCGGAAGACAGTCCAATCAGCCCCAGCATTTT. This gives the protein CASGRQSNQPQHF.

CDR3 region: CASSYSGLGSYEQYF. CDR3 nucleotide sequence: TGTGCCAGCAGTTACTCGGGACTAGGTTCCTACGAGCAGTACTTC. V and J are TRBV6-2 or TRBV6-3 and TRBJ2-7, with TRBD2 matching over 8 bases. This CDR3 region has 15 residues. Germline V gives CDR1 MNHEY, CDR2 SVGEGT. V lost 0 bases to trimming and J lost 1 base; unmatched junction nucleotides: 2.

The chain combines TRBV18 with TRBJ1-1, with D maybe TRBD1 (5 bases). The ends were cut back, 0 bases at V and 7 bases at J, with 18 bases in the middle. The CDR3 has 16 residues. Germline V gives CDR1 KGHSH, CDR2 LQKENI. The CDR3 DNA sequence: TGTGCCAGCTCACCACCGATGGCAGGGAAACGGAGTGAAGCTTTCTTT. Translated: CASSPPMAGKRSEAFF.